The 29 T cell receptor beta chains listed next were all sequenced from one sample in a study of CD8 T cells in ankylosing spondylitis. Which antigens these TCRs recognize remains unknown. Study findings and constraints: Ankylosing spondylitis blood appeared to be characterized by a TCR beta motif of roughly eight highly homologous variants.

TCRdb passed the 5' RACE reads through MiXCR, listing each CDR3 protein once. The table records approximately 550,000 distinct CDR3 sequences, 9.5% to 15% of them present only once. Material: blood, either unsorted or a sorted T cell fraction (not recorded which). These receptors all come from a male donor with ankylosing spondylitis.

J is TRBJ2-2 and V is TRBV10-1; 12 bases line up with TRBD2. The germline CDR1 and CDR2 sequences are WNHNN and SYGVQD (reference sequence). V lost 0 bases, J lost 5 bases, and 4 bases stayed unmatched. CDR3 length equals 17 residues. CDR3 nucleotide sequence: TGCGCCAGCAGTGAGTCTGGACTAGCGGGACCAACCGGGGAGCTGTTTTTT. This codes for CASSESGLAGPTGELFF.

This clonotype was observed at least ten times. The chain is built from TRBV20-1 and TRBJ1-5; D gene ambiguous. Trimming left V 3 bases short and J 1 base short, with 10 bases between. The CDR3 is made up of 14 amino acids. Germline CDR1 reads DFQATT; CDR2 reads SNEGSKA (reference sequence). CDR3 amino acids: CSARSQTSNQPQHF. CDR3 DNA sequence: TGCAGTGCTAGGAGCCAGACGAGCAATCAGCCCCAGCATTTT.

The chain employs TRBV5-6 and TRBJ1-2, with D maybe TRBD1 (5 bases). The CDR3 loop spans 14 amino acids. V lost 9 bases and J 3 bases, leaving 18 bases between the germline ends. The germline V gene encodes CDR1 SGHDT and CDR2 YYEEEE. This chain's CDR3 is CATSWRGGDYGYTF. CDR3 bases: TGTGCCACCTCTTGGAGGGGTGGTGACTATGGCTACACCTTC.

At least ten counts were recorded for this clonotype. The rearrangement links TRBV5-1 to TRBJ1-1; D ambiguous. The CDR3 is 13 residues long. The germline gives CDR1 SGHRS, CDR2 YFSETQ. V lost 4 bases and J lost 1, with 8 bases in between. For the CDR3, the DNA is TGCGCCAGCAGCAGCGGAGAGAACACTGAAGCTTTCTTT. Residues: CASSSGENTEAFF.

In this sample, this clonotype turned up a few times. The chain couples TRBV28 to TRBJ1-1, with D tentatively TRBD1 (6 bases). This CDR3 comprises 15 residues. V lost 4 bases and J 0 bases, leaving 12 bases between the germline ends. The germline V gene has CDR1 MDHEN and CDR2 SYDVKM. The CDR3 sequence: CASSSAGALNTEAFF. In nucleotides, the CDR3 is TGTGCCAGCAGTTCAGCAGGGGCCCTGAACACTGAAGCTTTCTTT.

The CDR3 spells CASQGGQGGLGGNTIYF. The CDR3 coding sequence is TGTGCCTCTCAGGGGGGACAGGGAGGCCTTGGAGGAAACACCATATATTTT. The chain couples TRBV19 to TRBJ1-3; 9 nucleotides match TRBD1. Germline-derived CDR1 and CDR2 are LNHDA and SQIVND (reference sequence). This CDR3 is built from 17 residues. V lost 11 bases and J lost 4; bases outside the gene matches: 18.

This clonotype was counted only a few times. This chain joins TRBV7-2 and TRBJ1-1; 7 bases fit TRBD1. This CDR3 comprises 14 residues. After removal of 2 bases from V and 10 bases from J, the junction contained 10 bases not matched to a gene. Germline CDR1 SGHTA, CDR2 FQGNSA. The CDR3 nucleotides are TGTGCCAGCAGCTTAACAGGGGATTTGTTGAGAGCTTTCTTT. It specifies CASSLTGDLLRAFF.

J is TRBJ1-3 and V is TRBV2; tentative D call: TRBD1 (6 bases). V was shortened by 5 bases and J by 2 bases, with 16 bases between the two germline ends. This CDR3 is built from 16 residues. From germline, CDR1 is SNHLY and CDR2 FYNNEI. CDR3 DNA: TGTGCCAGCAGTCGGACAGTCCCCGGACCTGGAAACACCATATATTTT. Protein: CASSRTVPGPGNTIYF.

The sample holds many counts of this clonotype. The chain has TRBV7-9 and TRBJ2-1; perhaps D is TRBD1 or TRBD2 (5 bases each). The length of the CDR3 is 13 residues. Trimming cost V 3 bases and J 6 bases, with 9 bases left between them. Germline assignment: CDR1 SEHNR and CDR2 FQNEAQ (reference sequence). The CDR3 DNA reads TGTGCCAGCAGCTTTGGGACCCCCAATGAGCAGTTCTTC. Amino acid sequence: CASSFGTPNEQFF.

This clonotype was observed at least ten times. CDR3 sequence: CASSLPAGELFF. CDR3 coding DNA: TGTGCCAGCAGTTTACCGGCAGGGGAGCTGTTTTTT. The genes are TRBV12-3 or TRBV12-4 and TRBJ2-2; no firm D call. The CDR3 spans 12 residues. The germline V and J ends were trimmed by 2 bases and 8 bases, with 6 bases remaining between them.

J is TRBJ2-7 and V is TRBV7-2; TRBD1 or TRBD2 may be the D gene (6 bases each). Germline V gene data show CDR1 as SGHTA and CDR2 as FQGNSA. The CDR3 spans 14 residues. V was trimmed by 0 bases and J by 3 bases, leaving 9 bases between them. The CDR3 DNA reads TGTGCCAGCAGCTTAGCACAGGGACTCTACGAGCAGTACTTC. The encoded protein is CASSLAQGLYEQYF.

This clonotype was seen more than once but under ten times. The CDR3 DNA reads TGTGCCAGCAGCCTGTTTCCCTTCCAGGGTGGCGAGCAGTACTTC. It is translated as CASSLFPFQGGEQYF. The chain recombines TRBV7-2 with TRBJ2-7, with D tentatively TRBD1 (5 bases). Looked up from germline, CDR1 is SGHTA and CDR2 is FQGNSA. V dropped 5 bases and J dropped 6 bases, with 20 bases sitting between them. The CDR3 totals 15 residues.

The CDR3 protein is CATSSTEAGTTYNEQFF. Written as DNA, the CDR3 is TGTGCCACCAGCAGTACCGAGGCCGGGACTACTTACAATGAGCAGTTCTTC. This chain connects TRBV15 to TRBJ2-1, with 7 bases that match TRBD2. The germline V gene encodes CDR1 LNHNV and CDR2 YYDKDF (reference sequence). V was clipped by 3 bases and J by 4 bases; unmatched bases: 12. This CDR3 is built from 17 residues.

The genes are TRBV14 and TRBJ1-6, with unresolved D. V lost 0 bases and J lost 7, with 7 bases in between. CDR1 and CDR2 from the germline V gene are SGHDN and FVKESK. The CDR3 totals 14 residues. CDR3 residues: CASSQEARNSPLHF. The DNA for the CDR3 is TGTGCCAGCAGCCAAGAAGCAAGGAATTCACCCCTCCACTTT.

V usage is TRBV3-1 and J usage is TRBJ2-2, with D possibly matching TRBD2 (5 bases). The germline V gene encodes CDR1 LGHDT and CDR2 YNNKEL (reference sequence). This CDR3 is 18 amino acids long. V dropped 2 bases and J dropped 5 bases, with 21 bases sitting between them. Here the CDR3 DNA reads TGTGCCAGCAGCCAATTTCTGCCCGTCTCTACTAGGACCGGGGAGCTGTTTTTT. Amino acid sequence: CASSQFLPVSTRTGELFF.

There are many counts of this clonotype. V is TRBV24-1 and J is TRBJ2-7; D is unclear. Germline V gives CDR1 KGHDR, CDR2 SFDVKD. The germline V and J ends were trimmed by 2 bases and 5 bases, with 3 bases remaining between them. The CDR3 runs to 11 residues. The CDR3 sequence is CATSDSNEQYF. The DNA of the CDR3 is TGTGCCACCAGTGATTCCAACGAGCAGTACTTC.

V and J are TRBV7-7 and TRBJ2-5, with 8 bases aligning to TRBD2. This CDR3 contains 14 residues. Trimming cost V 4 bases and J 9 bases; bases outside gene matches: 10. Looked up from germline, CDR1 is SSHAT and CDR2 is FNYEAQ (reference sequence). CDR3 bases: TGTGCCAGCAGCTATACTAGCGGAGAGGGGGCCCAGTACTTC. This translates into CASSYTSGEGAQYF.

This chain uses TRBV7-9 with TRBJ2-3; the match to TRBD2 covers 9 bases. The germline CDR1 and CDR2 sequences are SEHNR and FQNEAQ (reference sequence). The CDR3 is 16 residues long. After removal of 5 bases from V and 6 bases from J, the junction contained 12 bases not matched to a gene. Here the CDR3 reads CASSKLLAGEVDTQYF. CDR3 coding DNA: TGTGCCAGCAGCAAACTACTAGCGGGCGAAGTGGATACGCAGTATTTT.

This clonotype was observed a few times. This chain links TRBV5-6 with TRBJ2-7; D is tentatively TRBD1 or TRBD2 (5 bases each). CDR1 and CDR2 from the germline V gene are SGHDT and YYEEEE. This CDR3 contains 12 residues. The V and J ends lost 4 bases and 5 bases respectively, with 10 bases between them. The CDR3 loop is CASSGGRDEQYV. The CDR3, as DNA: TGTGCCAGCAGCGGGGGACGAGACGAGCAGTACGTC.

This clonotype was observed a handful of times. This chain uses TRBV9 with TRBJ2-3; TRBD2 agrees at 7 bases. This CDR3 comprises 16 residues. J was trimmed by 1 base and V by 2 bases; bases with no gene match: 7. Germline-derived CDR1 and CDR2 are SGDLS and YYNGEE. CDR3 protein: CASSVGLPLGTDTQYF. DNA for the CDR3: TGTGCCAGCAGCGTGGGACTACCTTTGGGCACAGATACGCAGTATTTT.

In its sample, this clonotype was seen a few times. V gene TRBV11-2 combines with J gene TRBJ2-5; D is uncertain. Germline loops: CDR1 SGHAT, CDR2 FQNNGV. V was trimmed by 1 base and J by 3 bases, leaving 15 bases between them. The CDR3 is made up of 16 amino acids. CDR3 residues: CASSLVGWGSEETQYF. CDR3 nucleotides: TGTGCCAGCAGCTTAGTTGGGTGGGGTTCAGAAGAGACCCAGTACTTC.

This clonotype occurred a few times. J is TRBJ1-1 and V is TRBV9; TRBD1 agrees at 8 bases. V lost 2 bases, J lost 1 base, and 7 bases stayed unmatched. CDR3 length: 16 residues. The V gene's germline CDR1 is SGDLS and CDR2 YYNGEE. The CDR3 here is CASSVGETGANTEAFF. The CDR3 DNA is TGTGCCAGCAGCGTGGGAGAGACAGGGGCGAACACTGAAGCTTTCTTT.

This clonotype turned up a few times. The chain uses TRBV12-3 or TRBV12-4 and TRBJ2-7, with D possibly being TRBD1 (6 bases). The V and J ends lost 10 bases and 0 bases respectively, with 16 bases between them. The CDR3 length is 14 residues. CDR3 bases: TGTGCCATTACCCAGGGGTCACGCTCCTACGAGCAGTACTTC. Amino acids: CAITQGSRSYEQYF.

The CDR3 sequence is CASSGRAFAFADSNQPQHF. DNA for the CDR3: TGTGCCAGCAGTGGCAGAGCCTTCGCCTTCGCTGATAGCAATCAGCCCCAGCATTTT. The V call is TRBV2, the J call TRBJ1-5; no firm D call. The germline V gene encodes CDR1 SNHLY and CDR2 FYNNEI. This CDR3 region has 19 residues. Trimming left V 4 bases short and J 0 bases short, with 22 bases between.

V is TRBV6-1 and J is TRBJ1-1; 7 bases line up with TRBD1. In germline, CDR1 is MNHNS, CDR2 SASEGT. This CDR3 comprises 13 residues. Trimming removed 7 bases from V and 6 bases from J; junction bases left unmatched: 8. CDR3 sequence: CASTLTGSAEAFF. The CDR3 DNA reads TGTGCCAGCACCCTGACAGGGAGCGCTGAAGCTTTCTTT.

The rearrangement links TRBV5-1 to TRBJ1-1, with D possibly matching TRBD1 (5 bases). The germline V gene has CDR1 SGHRS and CDR2 YFSETQ. The CDR3 totals 15 residues. Trimming cost V 0 bases and J 0 bases, with 9 bases left between them. As DNA, the CDR3 is TGCGCCAGCAGCTTGGGATGGGGCTTGAACACTGAAGCTTTCTTT. Translation gives CASSLGWGLNTEAFF.

This clonotype appeared a few times. This chain uses TRBV11-2 with TRBJ2-3; D is uncertain. The V and J ends lost 1 base and 2 bases respectively, with 13 bases between them. The CDR3 runs to 16 residues. The germline V gene encodes CDR1 SGHAT and CDR2 FQNNGV. The DNA for the CDR3 is TGTGCCAGCAGCTTAGTTAAGGCTCGTTACACAGATACGCAGTATTTT. Its translation is CASSLVKARYTDTQYF.

The table lists this clonotype with a few counts. The chain employs TRBV5-1 and TRBJ2-3; 9 bases fit TRBD1. The CDR3 consists of 16 residues. Unmatched junction bases numbered 8, after V lost 1 base and J lost 5 bases. From germline, CDR1 is SGHRS and CDR2 YFSETQ. CDR3 in DNA: TGCGCCAGCAGCTTGACCGGGACAGGGTTTGGAGATACGCAGTATTTT. Protein: CASSLTGTGFGDTQYF.

V usage is TRBV5-1 and J usage is TRBJ1-3, with 8 bases matching TRBD1. The CDR3 consists of 16 residues. Germline V gene sequence: CDR1 SGHRS, CDR2 YFSETQ. With V trimmed by 0 bases and J by 1 base, 3 bases remained unmatched. The CDR3 DNA is TGCGCCAGCAGCTTGGAGGACAGGGCGTCTGGAAACACCATATATTTT. Residues: CASSLEDRASGNTIYF.